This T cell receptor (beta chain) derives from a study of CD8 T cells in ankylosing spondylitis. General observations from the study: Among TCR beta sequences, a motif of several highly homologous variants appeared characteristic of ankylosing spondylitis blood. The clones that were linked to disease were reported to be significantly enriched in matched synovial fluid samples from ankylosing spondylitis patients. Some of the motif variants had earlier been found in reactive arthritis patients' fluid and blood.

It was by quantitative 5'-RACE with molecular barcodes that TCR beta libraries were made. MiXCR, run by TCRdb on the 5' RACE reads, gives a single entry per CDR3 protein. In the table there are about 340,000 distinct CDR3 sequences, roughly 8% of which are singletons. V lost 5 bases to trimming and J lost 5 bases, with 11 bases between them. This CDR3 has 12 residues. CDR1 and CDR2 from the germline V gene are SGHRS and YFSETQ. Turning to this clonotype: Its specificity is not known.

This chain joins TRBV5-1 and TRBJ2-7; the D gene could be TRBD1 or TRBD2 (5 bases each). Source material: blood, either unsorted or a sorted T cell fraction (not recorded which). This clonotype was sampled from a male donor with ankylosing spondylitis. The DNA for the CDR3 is TGCGCCAGCAGGGCAGGGAGCGACGAGCAGTACTTC. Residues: CASRAGSDEQYF.